One and the same sample provided the 18 T cell receptor beta chains below, sequenced in a study of blood T cell repertoires in COVID-19. TCRdb keeps only in-frame clones here, not all; method: immunoSEQ multiplex PCR. The table lists some 76,000 clones, more than 75% of them singletons, with approximately 11% in the top ten. The specimen sequenced was peripheral blood. Source of these receptors: a woman aged 18-29 years with acute or convalescent COVID-19.

V and J are TRBV7-8 and TRBJ2-1; D is undetermined. This CDR3 contains 12 residues. With 5 bases removed from V and 7 bases from J, the gap between germline ends came to 9 bases. Germline V lookup: CDR1 SGHVS, CDR2 FQNEAQ. CDR3: CASSPGRNEQFF. CDR3 bases: TGTGCCAGCAGCCCAGGCAGAAATGAGCAGTTCTTC.

The sample holds one count of this clone. The V and J genes are TRBV28 and TRBJ1-2, with TRBD1 identical over 7 bases. Losses at the gene ends were 7 bases for V and 8 bases for J; bases not matched to a gene: 13. Germline V CDR1 and CDR2: MDHEN, SYDVKM. The CDR3 spans 14 residues. In DNA, the CDR3 is TGTGCCAGCATCGCCGACAGGGTCCCGGGCGGCTACACCTTC. It codes for CASIADRVPGGYTF.

This chain uses TRBV9 with TRBJ2-7; TRBD1 aligns across 9 bases. Germline V CDR1 and CDR2: SGDLS, YYNGEE. The CDR3 has 15 residues. Unmatched junction bases numbered 10, after V lost 4 bases and J lost 5 bases. The CDR3 DNA is TGTGCCAGCAGCCAGACCGGGACAGGGCTCCACGAGCAGTACTTC. As protein: CASSQTGTGLHEQYF.

This clone has only one observation. The genes are TRBV11-2 and TRBJ2-1; 7 bases map to TRBD2. The V segment lost 6 bases and the J segment 0 bases; nucleotides outside the gene matches: 8. The CDR3 length is 16 residues. Germline CDR1 SGHAT, CDR2 FQNNGV. CDR3 bases: TGTGCCAGCAGTCGATCGCGCGGGAGCTCCTACAATGAGCAGTTCTTC. Its protein is CASSRSRGSSYNEQFF.

The CDR3: CASSLQGNSGNTIYF. Written as DNA, the CDR3 is TGTGCCAGCAGCTTACAGGGAAACTCTGGAAACACCATATATTTT. The chain employs TRBV5-5 and TRBJ1-3, with TRBD1 as a possible D gene (6 bases). Trimming pared 2 bases from V and 0 bases from J, leaving 9 bases between. Germline V CDR1 and CDR2: SGHKS, YYEKEE (reference sequence). The CDR3 has 15 residues.

The gene calls are TRBV28 and TRBJ1-5; TRBD1 agrees at 7 bases. The ends lost 7 bases at V and 4 bases at J; junction bases unmatched: 16. Germline V gives CDR1 MDHEN, CDR2 SYDVKM. This CDR3 has 17 residues. The CDR3 bases are TGTGCCAGCACCCCAGCTGACAGGGCAGGTCGGAATCAGCCCCAGCATTTT. Its translation: CASTPADRAGRNQPQHF.

V gene TRBV5-5 combines with J gene TRBJ1-6; 9 bases are a match to TRBD1. Germline trimming cut 6 bases from V and 8 bases from J; bases unmatched to any gene: 6. Germline V gene sequence: CDR1 SGHKS, CDR2 YYEKEE (reference sequence). CDR3 length: 14 amino acids. CDR3 protein: CASTTGGGYSPLHF. The CDR3 region has the DNA TGTGCCAGCACCACAGGGGGCGGTTATTCACCCCTCCACTTT.

The rearrangement uses TRBV2 and TRBJ1-5, with 9 nucleotides matching TRBD1. This CDR3 comprises 14 residues. V lost 7 bases and J lost 6; bases outside the gene matches: 7. Germline V lookup: CDR1 SNHLY, CDR2 FYNNEI. CDR3 nucleotides: TGTGCCAGCACACCGGACAGGGGTACTCAGCCCCAGCATTTT. Its protein is CASTPDRGTQPQHF.

The gene calls are TRBV5-6 and TRBJ1-2, with 11 positions matching TRBD1. CDR1 is SGHDT, CDR2 YYEEEE, per germline. The J segment lost 4 bases and the V segment lost 4 bases, leaving 9 bases of the junction unmatched. CDR3 size: 16 residues. CDR3 protein: CASSAGQGVLGYGYTF. Here the CDR3 DNA reads TGTGCCAGCAGCGCGGGACAGGGGGTTTTGGGCTATGGCTACACCTTC.

The chain has TRBV7-2 and TRBJ2-5, with 8 nucleotides matching TRBD2. The CDR3 has 15 residues. Germline CDR1 and CDR2: SGHTA and FQGNSA. V shed 5 bases and J 3 bases; nucleotides not matched to a gene: 8. In DNA form, the CDR3 reads TGTGCCAGCAGCCGTTGGACTAGCCGGAAAGAGACCCAGTACTTC. Translating gives CASSRWTSRKETQYF.

DNA for the CDR3: TGTGCCAGCAGCGTACAGAGCTCCTACAATGAGCAGTTCTTC. Its translation: CASSVQSSYNEQFF. This rearrangement joins TRBV13 to TRBJ2-1; D remains unclear. Germline values: CDR1 PRHDT, CDR2 FYEKMQ (reference sequence). This CDR3 is built from 14 residues. V was cut by 5 bases and J by 0 bases, with 8 bases left in between.

The chain has TRBV25-1 and TRBJ1-4; perhaps TRBD1 as D (6 bases). Germline V gene data show CDR1 as MGHDK and CDR2 as SYGVNS. The CDR3 totals 15 residues. The V gene lost 5 bases and the J gene lost 0 bases, with 10 bases spanning the gap. This CDR3 reads CASSSTGATNEKLFF. As DNA, the CDR3 is TGTGCCAGCAGTTCGACAGGCGCAACTAATGAAAAACTGTTTTTT.

The gene calls are TRBV28 and TRBJ2-4; TRBD1 agrees at 9 bases. Trimming cost V 8 bases and J 0 bases; bases outside gene matches: 5. Germline V gene lookup returns CDR1 MDHEN and CDR2 SYDVKM. This CDR3 spans 15 amino acids. The CDR3 protein is CASLGQGIAKNIQYF. DNA for the CDR3: TGTGCCAGCCTTGGACAGGGGATAGCCAAAAACATTCAGTACTTC.

The chain has TRBV12-3 or TRBV12-4 and TRBJ2-7; 9 bases line up with TRBD2. The CDR3 covers 13 residues. V lost 6 bases and J lost 9; bases outside the gene matches: 9. The CDR3 loop reads CASSPGLAPRQYF. CDR3 sequence (DNA): TGTGCCAGCAGCCCGGGACTAGCCCCTCGGCAGTACTTC.

The chain employs TRBV6-5 and TRBJ1-6, with 7 bases matching TRBD1. The ends lost 2 bases at V and 2 bases at J; junction bases unmatched: 3. Germline values: CDR1 MNHEY, CDR2 SVGAGI. This CDR3 is 16 amino acids long. DNA for the CDR3: TGTGCCAGCAGTTACCGTCAGGGGGCCTATAATTCACCCCTCCACTTT. Its protein is CASSYRQGAYNSPLHF.

The chain is built from TRBV9 and TRBJ1-2; 11 nucleotides match TRBD1. CDR3 length equals 15 residues. The junction had 8 bases not matched to a gene; V was cut back by 3 bases and J by 7 bases. Germline assignment: CDR1 SGDLS and CDR2 YYNGEE. As DNA, the CDR3 is TGTGCCAGCAGCGGAACGGACAGGGGGCTATTTGGCTACACCTTC. It encodes CASSGTDRGLFGYTF.

This chain uses TRBV6-6 with TRBJ2-3, with D possibly TRBD2 on 5 matching bases. Germline V lookup: CDR1 MNHNY, CDR2 SVGAGI (reference sequence). With 0 bases removed from V and 2 bases from J, the gap between germline ends came to 9 bases. This CDR3 has 15 residues. The CDR3 DNA is TGTGCCAGCAGTTACTCGTCGGGGTTCACAGATACGCAGTATTTT. It translates to CASSYSSGFTDTQYF.

The chain employs TRBV19 and TRBJ1-1; D is unclear. The CDR3 totals 14 residues. CDR1 is LNHDA and CDR2 is SQIVND in the germline V gene (reference sequence). Trimming stripped 6 bases from V and 7 bases from J, with 18 bases between. The CDR3 sequence: CASRTQSDSIEAFF. The CDR3 DNA reads as TGTGCCAGTAGAACACAGTCGGACTCAATTGAAGCTTTCTTT.